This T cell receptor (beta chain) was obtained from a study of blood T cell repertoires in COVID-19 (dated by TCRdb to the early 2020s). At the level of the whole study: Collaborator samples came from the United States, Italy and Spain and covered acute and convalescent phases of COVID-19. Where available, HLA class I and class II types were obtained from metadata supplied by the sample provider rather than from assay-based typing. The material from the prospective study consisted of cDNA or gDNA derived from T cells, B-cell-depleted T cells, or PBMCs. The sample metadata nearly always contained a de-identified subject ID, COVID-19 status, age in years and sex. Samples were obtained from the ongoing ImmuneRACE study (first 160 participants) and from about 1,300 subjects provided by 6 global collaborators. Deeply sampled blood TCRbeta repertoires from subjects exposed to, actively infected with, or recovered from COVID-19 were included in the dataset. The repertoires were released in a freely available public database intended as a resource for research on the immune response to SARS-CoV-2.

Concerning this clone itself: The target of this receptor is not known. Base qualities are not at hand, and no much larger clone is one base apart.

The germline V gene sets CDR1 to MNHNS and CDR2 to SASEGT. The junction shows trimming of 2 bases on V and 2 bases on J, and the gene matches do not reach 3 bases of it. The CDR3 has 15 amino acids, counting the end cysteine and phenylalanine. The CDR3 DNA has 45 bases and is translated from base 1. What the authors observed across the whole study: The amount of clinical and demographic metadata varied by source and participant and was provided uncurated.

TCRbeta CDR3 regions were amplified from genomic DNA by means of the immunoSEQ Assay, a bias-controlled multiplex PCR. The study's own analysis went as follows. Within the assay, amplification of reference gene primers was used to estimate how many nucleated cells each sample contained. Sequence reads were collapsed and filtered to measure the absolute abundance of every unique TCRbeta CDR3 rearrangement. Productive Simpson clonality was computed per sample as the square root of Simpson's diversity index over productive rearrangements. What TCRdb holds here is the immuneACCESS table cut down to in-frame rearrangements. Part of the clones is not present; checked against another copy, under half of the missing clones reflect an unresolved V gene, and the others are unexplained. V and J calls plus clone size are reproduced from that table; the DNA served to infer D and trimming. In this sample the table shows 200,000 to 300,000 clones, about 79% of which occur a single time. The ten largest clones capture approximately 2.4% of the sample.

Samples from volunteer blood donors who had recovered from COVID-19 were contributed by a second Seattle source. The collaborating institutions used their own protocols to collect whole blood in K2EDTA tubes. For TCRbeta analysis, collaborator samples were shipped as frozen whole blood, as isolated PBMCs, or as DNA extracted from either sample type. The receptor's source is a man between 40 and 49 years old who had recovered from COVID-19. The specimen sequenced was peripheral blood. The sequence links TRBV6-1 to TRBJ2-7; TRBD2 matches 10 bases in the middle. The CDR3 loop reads CASSERAGGPYEQYF. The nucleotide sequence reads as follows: TGTGCCAGCAGTGAACGAGCGGGGGGGCCCTACGAGCAGTACTTC.